Given below is one T cell receptor beta chain in context. Being one base from a much bigger clone, this may be a read error. This sample was taken from a study of blood T cells in healthy people across ages. For the second PCR, which ran for 7 to 11 cycles, a sample-barcoded 5' primer and a J-beta primer mix were used. Every cDNA molecule carried a tag from a template-switch adaptor bearing 12 random nucleotides. TCRdb used MiXCR to reprocess the 5' RACE reads, holding one entry per CDR3 protein. Found here are nearly 1 million distinct CDR3 sequences, just over 50% of them singletons; the top ten hold over 20%. Germline-derived CDR1 and CDR2 are SQVTM and ANQGSEA. CDR3 size: 12 residues. Donors ranged from roughly 6 to 90 years old and were healthy Caucasians in Russia. Researchers isolated at least 6 million PBMCs per sample. RNA extraction gave at least 5 micrograms of total RNA per sample.

The sequence was collected from a woman between 55 and 75 years old in good health. Input material: blood. The chain links TRBV29-1 to TRBJ2-1; D tentatively reads TRBD1 or TRBD2 (5 bases each). CDR3 loop: CSGHGRDNEQFF. The DNA for the CDR3 is TGCAGTGGACATGGCCGGGATAATGAGCAGTTCTTC.